This TCR beta chain was found in a study of cytomegalovirus exposure and HLA in healthy donors. J lost 5 bases, V lost 1 base, and 4 bases had no gene match. The CDR3 loop spans 16 amino acids. The V gene's germline CDR1 is SGHTA and CDR2 FQGTGA. Details on this clone: Its antigen is still unknown.

General study findings and limits: A highly shared variant cluster was judged a likely technical artifact.

In the PCR, 60 Vbeta and 13 Jbeta primers were used. Clones were sequenced by immunoSEQ multiplex PCR, and TCRdb holds only the in-frame ones, with some missing. The profile shows some 180,000 clones, about 82% of them singletons. The J gene is TRBJ2-1, the V gene TRBV7-3; 11 bases match TRBD2. What was sequenced was PBMCs. This TCR came from a man younger than 35 in good health and CMV-seronegative. The CDR3 here is CASSLIPGLADNEQFF. In nucleotides, the CDR3 is TGTGCCAGCAGCTTAATCCCGGGACTAGCGGACAATGAGCAGTTCTTC.